Below, 6 T cell receptor beta chains from the same sample are listed, as sequenced in a study of blood T cell repertoires in COVID-19. Profiling relied on immunoSEQ multiplex PCR, and the TCRdb table lists in-frame clones only, not all of them. This table has 300,000 to 400,000 clones, about 90% appearing once. The sequencing sample was made of peripheral blood. These receptors were collected from a woman aged 45-65 years who had recovered from COVID-19.

The V gene is TRBV7-2, the J gene TRBJ2-5, with 9 bases matching TRBD2. The CDR3 contains 14 residues. The V gene end was trimmed by 5 bases and the J gene end by 1 base; junction bases not matched to a gene: 2. Germline values: CDR1 SGHTA, CDR2 FQGNSA. In DNA form, the CDR3 reads TGTGCCAGCAGCCCTAGCGGGGTCCAAGAGACCCAGTACTTC. Encoded protein: CASSPSGVQETQYF.

V usage is TRBV7-2 and J usage is TRBJ2-2; 13 bases fit TRBD2. Germline CDR1 is SGHTA and CDR2 is FQGNSA. The CDR3 runs 17 residues. V dropped 5 bases and J dropped 4; count of bases not matched to a gene: 7. As DNA, the CDR3 is TGTGCCAGCAGCCCTATGGGACTAGCGGGACCCACCGGGGAGCTGTTTTTT. Its protein is CASSPMGLAGPTGELFF. Together with reference TRBV7-2 and TRBJ2-2, the CDR3 gives the full variable domain: GAGVSQSPSNKVTEKGKDVELRCDPISGHTALYWYRQSLGQGLEFLIYFQGNSAPDKSGLPSDRFSAERTGGSVSTLTIQRTQQEDSAVYLCASSPMGLAGPTGELFFGEGSRLTVL.

The J gene is TRBJ1-5, the V gene TRBV28; D gene ambiguous. Germline values: CDR1 MDHEN, CDR2 SYDVKM. The CDR3 runs 13 residues. V dropped 3 bases and J dropped 6 bases, with 9 bases sitting between them. The CDR3 nucleotides are TGTGCCAGCAGTTTCGGTCCACGTCAGCCCCAGCATTTT. Translating gives CASSFGPRQPQHF.

The chain combines TRBV27 with TRBJ1-1; 8 bases fit TRBD1. The junction had 0 bases not matched to a gene; V was cut back by 5 bases and J by 1 base. Germline loops: CDR1 MNHEY, CDR2 SMNVEV (reference sequence). The CDR3 contains 13 residues. The CDR3 is CASSGQGNTEAFF. In DNA, the CDR3 is TGTGCCAGCAGTGGACAGGGGAACACTGAAGCTTTCTTT.

This chain links TRBV4-2 with TRBJ2-7, with a tentative D call TRBD2 (6 bases). This CDR3 is built from 16 residues. CDR1 LGHNA and CDR2 YNFKEQ come from the germline V gene. The V gene lost 3 bases and the J gene lost 0 bases, with 15 bases spanning the gap. The chain's CDR3 is CASSQPGGTSSYEQYF. For the CDR3, the DNA is TGTGCCAGCAGCCAGCCCGGCGGGACCTCCTCCTACGAGCAGTACTTC.

The chain employs TRBV28 and TRBJ1-3; unclear D gene. V lost 3 bases and J 0 bases, leaving 12 bases between the germline ends. CDR1 MDHEN and CDR2 SYDVKM come from the germline V gene. This CDR3 has 16 amino acids. The CDR3 DNA reads as TGTGCCAGCAGTTTCCTCGACAAAGCCTCTGGAAACACCATATATTTT. This encodes CASSFLDKASGNTIYF.